Listed here are 16 T cell receptor beta chains from one sample, sequenced in a study of cytomegalovirus exposure and HLA in healthy donors. Vbeta (60) and Jbeta (13) primers were used in the PCR. Produced via immunoSEQ multiplex PCR; TCRdb's table is partial and in-frame only. The data show fewer than 150,000 clones, more than 75% seen once. The sample comprised PBMCs. All receptors come from a young man in good health and CMV-seronegative.

V is TRBV5-1 and J is TRBJ2-7; 13 bases line up with TRBD2. The length of the CDR3 is 19 residues. V lost 2 bases and J lost 1; bases outside the gene matches: 12. Germline values: CDR1 SGHRS, CDR2 YFSETQ. CDR3 sequence (DNA): TGCGCCAGCAGCTTAAGAGGCACTAGCGGGAGGGCGAGTTCCTACGAGCAGTACTTC. As protein: CASSLRGTSGRASSYEQYF.

The genes are TRBV7-2 and TRBJ2-5; 15 bases match TRBD2. This CDR3 contains 18 residues. The V gene end was trimmed by 0 bases and the J gene end by 4 bases; junction bases not matched to a gene: 6. The germline V gene encodes CDR1 SGHTA and CDR2 FQGNSA. CDR3 sequence (DNA): TGTGCCAGCAGCTTAGCCGGGACTAGCGGGAGGAGAAGAGAGACCCAGTACTTC. It encodes CASSLAGTSGRRRETQYF.

The chain combines TRBV4-2 with TRBJ2-5; 7 nucleotides line up with TRBD1. The CDR3 has 15 amino acids. V was clipped by 0 bases and J by 4 bases; unmatched bases: 5. Looked up from germline, CDR1 is LGHNA and CDR2 is YNFKEQ. CDR3 loop: CASSQDDRVRETQYF. The CDR3 bases are TGTGCCAGCAGCCAAGATGACAGGGTGAGAGAGACCCAGTACTTC.

The genes are TRBV4-1 and TRBJ2-7; D is perhaps TRBD1 (5 bases). CDR1 MGHRA and CDR2 YSYEKL come from the germline V gene. V was shortened by 1 base and J by 3 bases, with 19 bases between the two germline ends. The CDR3 contains 17 residues. DNA for the CDR3: TGCGCCAGCAGCCAAGGGAATTCCCGACAGACCTTCTACGAGCAGTACTTC. Residues: CASSQGNSRQTFYEQYF.

This clone has a single count. The chain is built from TRBV27 and TRBJ2-2, with a weak D call TRBD1 (6 bases). The CDR3 spans 16 residues. Trimming took 4 bases from V and 7 from J, leaving 19 bases between them. Germline assignment: CDR1 MNHEY and CDR2 SMNVEV (reference sequence). DNA for the CDR3: TGTGCCAGCAGTTCCCCCGACAGGTCTCAGGGCGGGGAGCTGTTTTTT. Translating it yields CASSSPDRSQGGELFF.

The V gene is TRBV2, the J gene TRBJ2-5; D is uncertain. The CDR3 length is 15 residues. Trimming removed 4 bases at V and 4 bases at J, with 16 bases between. CDR1 and CDR2 (germline): SNHLY, FYNNEI. The CDR3 bases are TGTGCCAGCAGTGTCAGTAGCCGTCAGTCAGAGACCCAGTACTTC. Translated, it gives CASSVSSRQSETQYF.

The chain employs TRBV5-6 and TRBJ2-3; a possible D gene is TRBD2 (6 bases). CDR1 SGHDT and CDR2 YYEEEE come from the germline V gene. Between the trimmed V and J ends, which lost 0 bases and 2 bases, there was a span of 22 bases. The CDR3 length is 19 residues. Written as DNA, the CDR3 is TGTGCCAGCAGCTTGGTTACATCGAGGTGGGGGGAAAACACAGATACGCAGTATTTT. Protein: CASSLVTSRWGENTDTQYF.

The chain recombines TRBV2 with TRBJ1-2; a weak D match, TRBD1 (5 bases). Trimming removed 3 bases at V and 4 bases at J, with 9 bases between. This CDR3 contains 13 residues. CDR1 and CDR2 (germline): SNHLY, FYNNEI. CDR3 amino acids: CASSEQGGYGYTF. As DNA, the CDR3 is TGTGCCAGCAGTGAGCAGGGAGGCTATGGCTACACCTTC. Full variable domain (rest looked up from reference TRBV2 and TRBJ1-2): EPEVTQTPSHQVTQMGQEVILRCVPISNHLYFYWYRQILGQKVEFLVSFYNNEISEKSEIFDDQFSVERPDGSNFTLKIRSTKLEDSAMYFCASSEQGGYGYTFGSGTRLTVV.

V gene TRBV7-8 combines with J gene TRBJ2-1, with D unresolved. Germline CDR1 and CDR2: SGHVS and FQNEAQ. The V end was cut by 1 base, the J end by 9 bases, with 13 bases between. The length of the CDR3 is 14 residues. The CDR3 nucleotides are TGTGCCAGCAGCTTAGTAATCGTCGGCGGTGAGCAGTTCTTC. Its protein is CASSLVIVGGEQFF.

CDR3 in DNA: TGTGCCAGCAGTTACGGGGGGACAGAGGTGGAAGCTTTCTTT. It is translated as CASSYGGTEVEAFF. The chain employs TRBV6-5 and TRBJ1-1, with 7 positions matching TRBD1. The CDR3 is 14 amino acids. CDR1 and CDR2 from the germline V gene are MNHEY and SVGAGI. Trimming cost V 2 bases and J 8 bases; bases outside gene matches: 8.

The chain recombines TRBV10-3 with TRBJ2-1, with D perhaps TRBD2 (6 bases). The CDR3 has 13 residues. Germline V gives CDR1 ENHRY, CDR2 SYGVKD. V lost 4 bases and J lost 7, with 11 bases in between. The CDR3 loop is CAISVGLLNEQFF. In DNA, the CDR3 is TGTGCCATCAGTGTGGGACTCCTAAATGAGCAGTTCTTC.

V and J are TRBV2 and TRBJ1-1; unclear D gene. The CDR3 is 14 amino acids. V lost 8 bases to trimming and J lost 1 base, with 14 bases between them. Germline CDR1 is SNHLY and CDR2 is FYNNEI. The CDR3 sequence is CASVPGYPNTEAFF. The CDR3 DNA reads as TGTGCCAGCGTTCCGGGGTATCCGAACACTGAAGCTTTCTTT.

CDR3 DNA sequence: TGTGCCAGCAGCCCCAGGTCGGGGGGCGAGCAGTACTTC. Its translation: CASSPRSGGEQYF. V usage is TRBV7-3 and J usage is TRBJ2-7; 7 bases agree with TRBD2. The CDR3 loop spans 13 amino acids. V was pared by 5 bases and J by 6 bases, with 7 bases of the junction left unmatched. Per the germline V gene, CDR1 is SGHTA and CDR2 is FQGTGA.

The J gene is TRBJ1-2, the V gene TRBV19; TRBD1 matches at 7 bases. V lost 6 bases and J lost 7; bases outside the gene matches: 5. The germline CDR1 and CDR2 sequences are LNHDA and SQIVND (reference sequence). The CDR3 is 12 amino acids. CDR3 in amino acids: CASRTGSGGYTF. The CDR3 nucleotides are TGTGCCAGTAGGACAGGGTCTGGTGGCTACACCTTC.

The gene calls are TRBV12-5 and TRBJ1-1, with TRBD1 as a possible D gene (5 bases). CDR3 length: 14 residues. Trimming removed 7 bases from V and 4 bases from J, with 16 bases in between. The germline V gene has CDR1 LGHNT and CDR2 FRNRAP. CDR3 region: CASASGGRGTEAFF. Here the CDR3 DNA reads TGTGCTAGTGCCTCCGGGGGTCGGGGCACTGAAGCTTTCTTT.

The chain carries TRBV7-2 and TRBJ1-4; tentatively, D is TRBD1 (5 bases). V lost 1 base, J lost 8 bases, and 17 bases lay in between. The CDR3 totals 16 residues. Germline V CDR1 and CDR2: SGHTA, FQGNSA. The CDR3 is CASSLGWGNSREKLFF. The CDR3 nucleotides read TGTGCCAGCAGCTTAGGGTGGGGCAACTCCCGGGAAAAACTGTTTTTT. Combining the CDR3 with reference TRBV7-2 and TRBJ1-4 gives the whole variable domain GAGVSQSPSNKVTEKGKDVELRCDPISGHTALYWYRQSLGQGLEFLIYFQGNSAPDKSGLPSDRFSAERTGGSVSTLTIQRTQQEDSAVYLCASSLGWGNSREKLFFGSGTQLSVL.